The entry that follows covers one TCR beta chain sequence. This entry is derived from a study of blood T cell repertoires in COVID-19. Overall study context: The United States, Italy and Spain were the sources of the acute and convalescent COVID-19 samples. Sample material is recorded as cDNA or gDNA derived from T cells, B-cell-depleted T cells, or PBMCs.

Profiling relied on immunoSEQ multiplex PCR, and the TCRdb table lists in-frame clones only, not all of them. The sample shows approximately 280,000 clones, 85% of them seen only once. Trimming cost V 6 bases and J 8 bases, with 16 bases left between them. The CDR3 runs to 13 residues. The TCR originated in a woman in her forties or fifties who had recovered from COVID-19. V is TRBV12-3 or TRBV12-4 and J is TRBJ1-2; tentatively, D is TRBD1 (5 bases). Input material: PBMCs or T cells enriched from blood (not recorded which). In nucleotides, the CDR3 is TGTGCCAGCAGCCCTACCAGGGTTGGGGGCTACACCTTC. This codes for CASSPTRVGGYTF.